The 8 T cell receptor beta chains below all came from one sample that was sequenced in a study of chemoradiotherapy in HPV16-positive cancers. Sequencing used immunoSEQ multiplex PCR; TCRdb keeps in-frame clones, though not all of them. This table has several thousand clones, about three quarters appearing once. Sampling was performed from a patient who underwent chemoradiotherapy. The source of these receptors is a human donor with HPV-associated anogenital cancer.

J is TRBJ1-1 and V is TRBV5-6, with D possibly being TRBD1 (5 bases). V shed 7 bases and J shed 1 base, with 14 bases lying between them. The CDR3 spans 14 residues. Per the germline V gene, CDR1 is SGHDT and CDR2 is YYEEEE. The CDR3 here is CASHWVGTNTEAFF. CDR3 in DNA: TGTGCCAGCCACTGGGTAGGGACGAACACTGAAGCTTTCTTT.

The chain combines TRBV7-9 with TRBJ2-7; perhaps TRBD2 as D (6 bases). Trimming removed 5 bases at V and 12 bases at J, with 20 bases between. Germline CDR1 SEHNR, CDR2 FQNEAQ (reference sequence). This CDR3 region has 13 residues. In nucleotides, the CDR3 is TGTGCCAGCAGCCAAGTGGGTAGCGGTGAGTGGTACTTC. This gives the protein CASSQVGSGEWYF.

The CDR3: CASSIGGSQAYNEQFF. In DNA, the CDR3 is TGTGCCAGTAGTATAGGTGGGTCTCAAGCTTACAATGAGCAGTTCTTC. The chain couples TRBV19 to TRBJ2-1, with unresolved D. Germline V CDR1 and CDR2: LNHDA, SQIVND (reference sequence). V was clipped by 1 base and J by 4 bases, with 14 bases between them. CDR3 length: 16 residues.

This clone was counted a few times. V usage is TRBV11-2 and J usage is TRBJ1-3, with D unresolved. Between the trimmed V and J ends, which lost 3 bases and 0 bases, there was a span of 12 bases. Germline V gene lookup returns CDR1 SGHAT and CDR2 FQNNGV. This CDR3 is built from 16 residues. CDR3 protein: CASSFLEPGSGNTIYF. The CDR3 bases are TGTGCCAGCAGCTTTCTGGAACCGGGCTCTGGAAACACCATATATTTT.

This chain joins TRBV18 and TRBJ2-7, with TRBD1 identical over 7 bases. The CDR3 spans 13 residues. V gave up 3 bases and J gave up 10 bases; unmatched junction bases: 9. Per germline, CDR1 KGHSH and CDR2 LQKENI. The CDR3 sequence: CASSPPTRQGQYF. For the CDR3, the DNA is TGTGCCAGCTCACCCCCCACCCGACAGGGCCAGTACTTC.

The chain recombines TRBV19 with TRBJ2-7, with TRBD2 as a possible D gene (6 bases). The CDR3 totals 13 residues. Trimming shortened V by 3 bases and J by 2 bases, and 8 bases separated the two germline ends. CDR1 and CDR2 (germline): LNHDA, SQIVND (reference sequence). CDR3 amino acids: CASSMGLPYEQYF. CDR3 nucleotides: TGTGCCAGTAGTATGGGACTCCCCTACGAGCAGTACTTC.

The rearrangement joins TRBV15 to TRBJ2-1; no definite D call. Germline values: CDR1 LNHNV, CDR2 YYDKDF (reference sequence). This CDR3 is 15 amino acids long. The V and J ends lost 0 bases and 1 base respectively, with 7 bases between them. CDR3 sequence (DNA): TGTGCCACCAGCAGAGATGGTGTTTCCTACAATGAGCAGTTCTTC. It codes for CATSRDGVSYNEQFF. Drawing the rest from reference TRBV15 and TRBJ2-1, the complete variable domain is DAMVIQNPRYQVTQFGKPVTLSCSQTLNHNVMYWYQQKSSQAPKLLFHYYDKDFNNEADTPDNFQSRRPNTSFCFLDIRSPGLGDTAMYLCATSRDGVSYNEQFFGPGTRLTVL.

This clone was recorded a few times. This chain uses TRBV18 with TRBJ1-2; the match to TRBD1 covers 7 bases. The CDR3 is 13 amino acids. CDR1 and CDR2 (germline): KGHSH, LQKENI. With V trimmed by 5 bases and J by 8 bases, 8 bases remained unmatched. The CDR3 sequence: CASSEQGLGGYTF. The CDR3 coding sequence is TGTGCCAGCTCAGAACAGGGGTTAGGAGGCTACACCTTC. The full variable domain, with the rest looked up from reference TRBV18 and TRBJ1-2, is NAGVMQNPRHLVRRRGQEARLRCSPMKGHSHVYWYRQLPEEGLKFMVYLQKENIIDESGMPKERFSAEFPKEGPSILRIQQVVRGDSAAYFCASSEQGLGGYTFGSGTRLTVV.